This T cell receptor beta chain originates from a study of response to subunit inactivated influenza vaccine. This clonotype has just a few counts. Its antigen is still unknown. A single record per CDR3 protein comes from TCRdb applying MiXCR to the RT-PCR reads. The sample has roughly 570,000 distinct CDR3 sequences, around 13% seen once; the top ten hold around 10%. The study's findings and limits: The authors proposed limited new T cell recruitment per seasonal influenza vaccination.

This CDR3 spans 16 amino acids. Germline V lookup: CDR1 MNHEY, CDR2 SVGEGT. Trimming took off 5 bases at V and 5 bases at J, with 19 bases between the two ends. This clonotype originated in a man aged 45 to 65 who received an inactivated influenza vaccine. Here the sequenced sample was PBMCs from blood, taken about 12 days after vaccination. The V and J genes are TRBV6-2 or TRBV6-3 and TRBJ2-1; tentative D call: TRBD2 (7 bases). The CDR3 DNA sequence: TGTGCCAGCAGTAGTTGGGGGGGGGGCCGGAACAATGAGCAGTTCTTC. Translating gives CASSSWGGGRNNEQFF.